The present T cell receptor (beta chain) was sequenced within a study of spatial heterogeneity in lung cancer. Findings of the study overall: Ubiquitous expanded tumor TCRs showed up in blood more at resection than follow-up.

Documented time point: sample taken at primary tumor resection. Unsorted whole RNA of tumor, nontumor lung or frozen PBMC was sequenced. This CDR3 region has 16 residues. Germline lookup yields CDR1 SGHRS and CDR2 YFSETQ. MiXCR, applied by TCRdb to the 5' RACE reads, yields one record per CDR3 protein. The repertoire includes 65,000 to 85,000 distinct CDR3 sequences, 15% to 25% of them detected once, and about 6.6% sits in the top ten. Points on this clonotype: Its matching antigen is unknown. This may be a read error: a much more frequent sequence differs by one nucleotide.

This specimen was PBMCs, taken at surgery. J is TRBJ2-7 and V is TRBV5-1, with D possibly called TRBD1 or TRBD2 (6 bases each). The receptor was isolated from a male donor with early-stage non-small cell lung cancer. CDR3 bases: TGCGCCAGCAACTTGGTGGAGGGGACAAGCTCCTACGAGCAGTACTTC. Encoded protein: CASNLVEGTSSYEQYF.